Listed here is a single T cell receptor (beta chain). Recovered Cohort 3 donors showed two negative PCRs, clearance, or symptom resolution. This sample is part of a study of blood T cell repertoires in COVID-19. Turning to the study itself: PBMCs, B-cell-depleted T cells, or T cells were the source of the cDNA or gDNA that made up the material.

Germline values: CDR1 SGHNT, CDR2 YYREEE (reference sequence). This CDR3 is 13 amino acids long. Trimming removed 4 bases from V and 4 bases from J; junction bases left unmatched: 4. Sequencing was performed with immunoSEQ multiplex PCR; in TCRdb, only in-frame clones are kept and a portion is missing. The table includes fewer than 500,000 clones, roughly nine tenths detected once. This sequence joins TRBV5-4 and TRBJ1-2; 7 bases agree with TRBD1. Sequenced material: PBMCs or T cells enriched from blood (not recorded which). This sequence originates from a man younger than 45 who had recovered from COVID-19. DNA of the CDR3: TGTGCCAGCAGCCAGACAGGGCCCTATGGCTACACCTTC. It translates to CASSQTGPYGYTF.